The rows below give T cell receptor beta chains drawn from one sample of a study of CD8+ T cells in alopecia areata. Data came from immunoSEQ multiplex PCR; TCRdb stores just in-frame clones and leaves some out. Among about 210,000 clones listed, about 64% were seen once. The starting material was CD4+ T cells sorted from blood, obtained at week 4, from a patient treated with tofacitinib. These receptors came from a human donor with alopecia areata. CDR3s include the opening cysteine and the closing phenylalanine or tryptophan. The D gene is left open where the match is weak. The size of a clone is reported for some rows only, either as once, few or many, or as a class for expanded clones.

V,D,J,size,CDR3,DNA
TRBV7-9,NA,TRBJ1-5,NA,CASSPGNSNQPQHF,TGTGCCAGCAGCCCAGGGAACAGCAATCAGCCCCAGCATTTT
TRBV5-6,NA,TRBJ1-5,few,CASSRDPQSNQPQHF,TGTGCCAGCAGCCGGGACCCGCAAAGCAATCAGCCCCAGCATTTT
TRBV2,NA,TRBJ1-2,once,CASSSGSSYGYTF,TGTGCCAGCTCCTCAGGTTCTTCCTATGGCTACACCTTC
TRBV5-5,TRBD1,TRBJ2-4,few,CASTDPGQGIGKNIQYF,TGTGCCAGCACCGACCCGGGACAGGGCATAGGCAAAAACATTCAGTACTTC
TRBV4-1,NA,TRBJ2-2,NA,CASSQKDSLNTGELFF,TGCGCCAGCAGCCAAAAGGACAGCCTGAACACCGGGGAGCTGTTTTTT
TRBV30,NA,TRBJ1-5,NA,CAWSVVLAGGQPQHF,TGTGCCTGGAGTGTAGTTCTGGCAGGAGGTCAGCCCCAGCATTTT
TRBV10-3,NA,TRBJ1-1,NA,CAAARTLNTEAFF,TGTGCCGCGGCCAGGACCTTGAACACTGAAGCTTTCTTT
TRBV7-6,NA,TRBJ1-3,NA,CASSSGPASSGNTIYF,TGTGCCAGCAGCTCGGGGCCAGCTAGCTCTGGAAACACCATATATTTT
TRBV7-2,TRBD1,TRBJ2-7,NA,CASSLGQGGYEQYF,TGTGCCAGCAGCCTTGGACAGGGCGGCTACGAGCAGTACTTC
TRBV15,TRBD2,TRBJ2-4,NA,CATSTWGLAGNIQYF,TGTGCCACCAGCACCTGGGGACTAGCGGGAAACATTCAGTACTTC
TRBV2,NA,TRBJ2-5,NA,CASREGGGETQYF,TGTGCCAGCAGGGAGGGCGGTGGAGAGACCCAGTACTTC
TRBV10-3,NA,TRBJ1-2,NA,CAISEQTGGYGYTF,TGTGCCATCAGTGAGCAAACGGGGGGTTATGGCTACACCTTC
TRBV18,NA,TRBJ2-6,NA,CASSRDGPSGANVLTF,TGTGCCAGCTCGCGGGATGGCCCCTCTGGGGCCAACGTCCTGACTTTC
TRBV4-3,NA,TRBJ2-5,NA,CASSQEPKETQYF,TGCGCCAGCAGCCAAGAACCTAAAGAGACCCAGTACTTC
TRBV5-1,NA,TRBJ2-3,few,CASSSGAQGGMQYF,TGCGCCAGCAGCTCGGGAGCGCAGGGGGGAATGCAGTATTTT
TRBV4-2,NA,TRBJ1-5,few,CASSQDTGLEQPQHF,TGTGCCAGCAGCCAAGATACAGGGCTGGAGCAGCCCCAGCATTTT
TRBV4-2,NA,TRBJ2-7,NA,CASSQEARGNEQYF,TGTGCCAGCAGCCAAGAGGCCCGAGGGAACGAGCAGTACTTC
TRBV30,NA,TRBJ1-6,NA,CAWSVPQGMRNSPLHF,TGTGCCTGGAGTGTACCCCAGGGAATGCGTAATTCACCCCTCCACTTT
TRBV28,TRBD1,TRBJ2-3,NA,CASSSAGTGNEDTQYF,TGTGCCAGCAGTTCCGCCGGGACAGGGAACGAAGATACGCAGTATTTT
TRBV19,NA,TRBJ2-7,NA,CASSIGVRRPRDEQYF,TGTGCCAGTAGTATAGGGGTACGGCGCCCCAGGGACGAGCAGTACTTC
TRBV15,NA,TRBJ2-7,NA,CATSRDPGRPGYEQYF,TGTGCCACCAGCAGAGATCCCGGCAGGCCCGGCTACGAGCAGTACTTC
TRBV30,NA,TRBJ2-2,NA,CAWSVQRLGNTGELFF,TGTGCCTGGAGTGTACAACGACTAGGGAACACCGGGGAGCTGTTTTTT
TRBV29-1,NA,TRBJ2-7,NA,CSVPRDQGYEQYF,TGCAGCGTTCCCCGGGACCAGGGGTACGAGCAGTACTTC
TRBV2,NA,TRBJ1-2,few,CASSEALGYTF,TGTGCCAGCAGTGAAGCGCTCGGCTACACCTTC
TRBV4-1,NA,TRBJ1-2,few,CASRSLGGNGYTF,TGCGCCAGCAGAAGTTTAGGGGGAAATGGCTACACCTTC
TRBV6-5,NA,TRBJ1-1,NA,CATRTPNTEAFF,TGTGCCACCCGGACGCCGAACACTGAAGCTTTCTTT
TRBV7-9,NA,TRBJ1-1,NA,CASSLDLVAFF,TGTGCCAGCAGCTTAGACCTGGTGGCTTTCTTT
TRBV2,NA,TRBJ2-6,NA,CASSGSGHHSGANVLTF,TGTGCCAGCAGCGGATCGGGGCATCACTCTGGGGCCAACGTCCTGACTTTC
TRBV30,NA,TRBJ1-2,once,CAWRYRHGYTF,TGTGCCTGGCGGTACAGACATGGCTACACCTTC
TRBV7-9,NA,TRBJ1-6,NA,CASSSGPDRKNSPLHF,TGTGCCAGCAGCTCGGGCCCCGACAGGAAAAATTCACCCCTCCACTTT
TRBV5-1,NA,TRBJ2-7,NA,CASSFHDGYEQYF,TGCGCCAGCAGCTTCCACGACGGTTACGAGCAGTACTTC
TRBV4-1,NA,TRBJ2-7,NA,CASSQERTIYEQYF,TGCGCCAGCAGCCAGGAGCGGACTATCTACGAGCAGTACTTC
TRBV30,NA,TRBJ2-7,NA,CAWSTFAGTSYEQYF,TGTGCCTGGAGTACTTTTGCTGGCACCAGCTACGAGCAGTACTTC
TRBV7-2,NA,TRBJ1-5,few,CASSSHWDQPQHF,TGTGCCAGCAGCTCTCATTGGGACCAGCCCCAGCATTTT
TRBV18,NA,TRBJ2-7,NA,CASSPPGQGVQYF,TGTGCCAGCTCACCTCCGGGACAAGGGGTGCAGTACTTC
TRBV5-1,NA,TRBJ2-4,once,CASSLVGPQGNIQYF,TGCGCCAGCAGCTTGGTGGGACCCCAGGGAAACATTCAGTACTTC
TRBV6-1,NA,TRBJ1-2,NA,CASSRATNYGYTF,TGTGCCAGCAGCAGGGCCACTAACTATGGCTACACCTTC
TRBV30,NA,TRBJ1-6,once,CAWNLRGNSPLHF,TGTGCCTGGAATCTTCGGGGAAATTCACCCCTCCACTTT
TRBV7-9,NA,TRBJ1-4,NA,CASSLALGRGEKLFF,TGTGCCAGCAGCTTAGCGTTGGGCAGAGGCGAAAAACTGTTTTTT
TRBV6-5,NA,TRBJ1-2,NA,CASSYGSGYGYTF,TGTGCCAGCAGTTATGGCAGTGGCTATGGCTACACCTTC